These 6 T cell receptor beta chains were sequenced from one sample in a study of blood T cell repertoires in COVID-19. Generated by immunoSEQ multiplex PCR, the TCRdb table keeps only in-frame clones and is missing some. Of some 300,000 clones in the sample, roughly 86% were seen once. Sequenced sample: PBMCs or T cells enriched from blood (not recorded which). The receptors were gathered from a young woman who had recovered from COVID-19.

This clone has only a few counts. The chain joins TRBV5-8 to TRBJ1-2; TRBD1 matches at 9 bases. V trimming: 4 bases; J trimming: 6 bases; junction bases outside the gene matches: 7. From germline, CDR1 is SGHTS and CDR2 YDEGEE. This CDR3 is 14 amino acids long. The DNA for the CDR3 is TGTGCCAGCAGCAGGGACAGGGTAACCGATGGCTACACCTTC. This encodes CASSRDRVTDGYTF.

The chain recombines TRBV3-1 (or the pseudogene TRBV3-2) with TRBJ2-1, with D maybe TRBD2 (5 bases). CDR3 length: 14 residues. Deletions cut 1 base from V and 9 bases from J, with 13 bases between. CDR1 and CDR2 from the germline V gene are LGHDT and YNNKEL (reference sequence). The CDR3 sequence: CASSQVGSPGEQFF. The CDR3, as DNA: TGTGCCAGCAGCCAAGTGGGGAGCCCCGGTGAGCAGTTCTTC.

The chain joins TRBV14 to TRBJ1-3, with D uncertain. With 1 base removed from V and 0 bases from J, the gap between germline ends came to 4 bases. Per the germline V gene, CDR1 is SGHDN and CDR2 is FVKESK. The length of the CDR3 is 14 residues. CDR3 in amino acids: CASSQGYSGNTIYF. DNA of the CDR3: TGTGCCAGCAGCCAAGGCTACTCTGGAAACACCATATATTTT.

The CDR3 is CASSYSMGTSSNEQFF. CDR3 sequence (DNA): TGTGCCAGCAGTTACTCGATGGGGACTAGTTCAAATGAGCAGTTCTTC. The chain joins TRBV6-5 to TRBJ2-1; 8 nucleotides align to TRBD2. This CDR3 has 16 amino acids. V trimming: 0 bases; J trimming: 7 bases; junction bases outside the gene matches: 8. Germline V CDR1 and CDR2: MNHEY, SVGAGI.

V gene TRBV2 combines with J gene TRBJ1-2, with 9 positions matching TRBD1. CDR1 is SNHLY, CDR2 FYNNEI, per germline. With V trimmed by 6 bases and J by 9 bases, 11 bases remained unmatched. This CDR3 has 14 residues. The CDR3 DNA reads as TGTGCCAGCAGAGGGGACAGGGCCGTTTCTCGCTACACCTTC. Translating gives CASRGDRAVSRYTF.

This rearrangement joins TRBV7-2 to TRBJ2-2; no clear D gene. This CDR3 comprises 14 residues. V was clipped by 3 bases and J by 2 bases, with 7 bases between them. The germline CDR1 and CDR2 sequences are SGHTA and FQGNSA. CDR3 nucleotides: TGTGCCAGCAGCTTGAGACAAAACACCGGGGAGCTGTTTTTT. Amino acids: CASSLRQNTGELFF.